The present TCR beta chain was sequenced within a study of sequential checkpoint blockade in melanoma. Study at large: Arm A got nivolumab then ipilimumab; arm B the reverse, 1:1. Both treatment sequences were followed by maintenance nivolumab. DNA from 91 pretreatment tumor samples underwent TCRβ immunosequencing.

This table comes from immunoSEQ multiplex PCR, and its TCRdb copy is limited to in-frame clones, with some not included. The profile shows approximately 6,300 clones, around 26% of them singletons. Trimming removed 3 bases from V and 3 bases from J; junction bases left unmatched: 4. Germline loops: CDR1 SGHNT, CDR2 YENEEA. This CDR3 is 15 amino acids long. The treatment denotes: randomized to nivolumab then ipilimumab (arm A) or the reverse (arm B). The chain joins TRBV11-3 to TRBJ2-3; 9 bases line up with TRBD2. Sample: tumor tissue (inferred from file names), taken from a patient given nivolumab and ipilimumab in sequence. The TCR sequence derives from a human donor with melanoma. The CDR3 DNA reads as TGTGCCAGCAGCTTTAGCGGGAGCTTAACAGATACGCAGTATTTT. Protein product: CASSFSGSLTDTQYF.